This TCR beta chain was documented in a study of T-cell memory formation after mild COVID-19. V was clipped by 5 bases and J by 2 bases, with 18 bases between them. The CDR3 is made up of 16 amino acids. CDR1 SGHAT and CDR2 FQDESV come from the germline V gene (reference sequence). MiXCR, applied by TCRdb to the 5' RACE reads, yields one record per CDR3 protein. The repertoire includes under 300,000 distinct CDR3 sequences, roughly 18% of them detected once, and 20% to 25% sits in the top ten. This sequence was found in a man between 18 and 35 years old who had mild COVID-19 (a few samples of this study predate the infection). Cell type and time point are not known. Sequenced material: PBMCs or a T cell subset sorted from them (not recorded which). V gene TRBV11-1 combines with J gene TRBJ2-5; unclear D gene. The DNA of the CDR3 is TGTGCCAGCAGCCCCTTCGTGGGGAACCCACAAGAGACCCAGTACTTC. Translated: CASSPFVGNPQETQYF.